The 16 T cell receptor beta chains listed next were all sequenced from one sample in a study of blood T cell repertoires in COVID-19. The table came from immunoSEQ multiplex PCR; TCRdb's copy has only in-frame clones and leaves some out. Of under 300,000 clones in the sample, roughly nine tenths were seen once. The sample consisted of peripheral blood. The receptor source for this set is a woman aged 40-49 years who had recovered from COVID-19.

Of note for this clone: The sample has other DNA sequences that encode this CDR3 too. The CDR3 spells CASSHGTGSTDTQYF. The CDR3 bases are TGTGCCAGCAGCCATGGGACAGGGAGCACAGATACGCAGTATTTT. This chain links TRBV3-1 (or the pseudogene TRBV3-2) with TRBJ2-3; TRBD1 agrees at 9 bases. The CDR3 has 15 amino acids. Germline V gene sequence: CDR1 LGHDT, CDR2 YNNKEL (reference sequence). Trimming took 3 bases from V and 0 from J; bases not matched to a gene: 1.

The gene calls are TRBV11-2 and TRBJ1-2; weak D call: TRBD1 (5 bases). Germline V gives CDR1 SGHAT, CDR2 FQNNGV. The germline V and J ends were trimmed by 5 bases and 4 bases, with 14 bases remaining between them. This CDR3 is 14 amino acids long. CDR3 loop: CASSIRTISYGYTF. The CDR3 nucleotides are TGTGCCAGCAGCATCCGGACAATAAGCTATGGCTACACCTTC.

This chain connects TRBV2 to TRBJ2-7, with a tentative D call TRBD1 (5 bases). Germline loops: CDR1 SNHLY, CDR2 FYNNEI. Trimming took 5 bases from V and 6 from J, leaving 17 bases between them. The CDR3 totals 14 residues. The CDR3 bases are TGTGCCAGCAGTCCGCGCACTGCTCAGGGCGAGCAGTACTTC. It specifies CASSPRTAQGEQYF.

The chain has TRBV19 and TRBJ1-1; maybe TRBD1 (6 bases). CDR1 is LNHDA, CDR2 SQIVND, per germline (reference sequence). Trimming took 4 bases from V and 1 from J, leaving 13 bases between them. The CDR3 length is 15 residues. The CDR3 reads CASSTQGTRNTEAFF. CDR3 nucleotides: TGTGCCAGTAGTACACAGGGTACACGGAACACTGAAGCTTTCTTT. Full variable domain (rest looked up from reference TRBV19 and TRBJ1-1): DGGITQSPKYLFRKEGQNVTLSCEQNLNHDAMYWYRQDPGQGLRLIYYSQIVNDFQKGDIAEGYSVSREKKESFPLTVTSAQKNPTAFYLCASSTQGTRNTEAFFGQGTRLTVV.

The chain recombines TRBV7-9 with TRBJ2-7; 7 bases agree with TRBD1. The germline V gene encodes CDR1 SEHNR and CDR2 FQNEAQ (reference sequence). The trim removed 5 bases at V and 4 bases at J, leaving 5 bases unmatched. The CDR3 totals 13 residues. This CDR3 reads CASSLGDSYEQYF. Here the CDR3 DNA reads TGTGCCAGCAGCCTAGGGGACAGTTACGAGCAGTACTTC.

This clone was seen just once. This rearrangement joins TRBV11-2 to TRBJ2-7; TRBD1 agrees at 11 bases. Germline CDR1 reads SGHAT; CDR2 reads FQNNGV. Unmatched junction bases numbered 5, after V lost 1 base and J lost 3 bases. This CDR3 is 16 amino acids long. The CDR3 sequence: CASSLVSGTGGYEQYF. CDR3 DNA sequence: TGTGCCAGCAGCTTAGTAAGTGGGACAGGGGGCTACGAGCAGTACTTC.

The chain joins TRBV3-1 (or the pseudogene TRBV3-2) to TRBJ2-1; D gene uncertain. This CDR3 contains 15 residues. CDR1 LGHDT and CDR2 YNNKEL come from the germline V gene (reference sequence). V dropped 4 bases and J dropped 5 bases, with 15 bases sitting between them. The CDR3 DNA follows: TGTGCCAGCAGCCCCCATTCGGGTAACGACAATGAGCAGTTCTTC. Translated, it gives CASSPHSGNDNEQFF.

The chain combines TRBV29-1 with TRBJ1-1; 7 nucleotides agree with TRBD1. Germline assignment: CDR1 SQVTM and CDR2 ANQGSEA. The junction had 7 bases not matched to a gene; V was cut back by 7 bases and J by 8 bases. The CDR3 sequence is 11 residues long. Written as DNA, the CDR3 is TGCAGCGGCGACAGGGCTGCCGAAGCTTTCTTT. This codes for CSGDRAAEAFF.

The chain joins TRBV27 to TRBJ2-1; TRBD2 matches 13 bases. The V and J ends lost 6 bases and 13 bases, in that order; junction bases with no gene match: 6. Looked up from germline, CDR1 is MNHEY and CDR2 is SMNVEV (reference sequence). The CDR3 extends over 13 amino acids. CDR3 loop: CASSRGLAGPQFF. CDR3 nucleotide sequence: TGTGCCAGCAGCCGGGGACTAGCGGGACCCCAGTTCTTC.

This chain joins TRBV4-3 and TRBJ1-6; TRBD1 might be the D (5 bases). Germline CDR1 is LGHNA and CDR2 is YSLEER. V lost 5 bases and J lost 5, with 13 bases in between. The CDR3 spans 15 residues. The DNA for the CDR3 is TGCGCCAGCAGCGACAGACACACCGATAATTCACCCCTCCACTTT. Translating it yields CASSDRHTDNSPLHF.

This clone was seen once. The DNA for the CDR3 is TGCGCCAGCAGTGAGTCCCACGCGGGGAACACTGAAGCTTTCTTT. Translated: CASSESHAGNTEAFF. This chain connects TRBV10-1 to TRBJ1-1; unclear D gene. V dropped 0 bases and J dropped 1 base, with 9 bases sitting between them. This CDR3 has 15 residues. The V gene's germline CDR1 is WNHNN and CDR2 SYGVQD (reference sequence).

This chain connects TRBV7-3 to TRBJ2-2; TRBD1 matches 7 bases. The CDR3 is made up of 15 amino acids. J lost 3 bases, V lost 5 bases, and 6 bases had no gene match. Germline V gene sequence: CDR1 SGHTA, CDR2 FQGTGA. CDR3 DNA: TGTGCCAGCAGCCAAGGGGGCCCCCACACCGGGGAGCTGTTTTTT. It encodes CASSQGGPHTGELFF.

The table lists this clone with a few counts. The CDR3 sequence: CATSSSRSSGYEQYF. CDR3 nucleotide sequence: TGTGCCACCAGCAGCTCTCGGAGTAGCGGCTACGAGCAGTACTTC. This chain uses TRBV15 with TRBJ2-7; tentatively, D is TRBD2 (6 bases). Trimming removed 3 bases from V and 3 bases from J, with 15 bases in between. Per the germline V gene, CDR1 is LNHNV and CDR2 is YYDKDF (reference sequence). CDR3 length: 15 amino acids.

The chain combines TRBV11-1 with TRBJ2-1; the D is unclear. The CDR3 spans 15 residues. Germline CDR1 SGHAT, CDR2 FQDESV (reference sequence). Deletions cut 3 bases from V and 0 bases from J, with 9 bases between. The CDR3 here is CASSFSRSSYNEQFF. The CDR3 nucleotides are TGTGCCAGCAGCTTTAGCCGAAGCTCCTACAATGAGCAGTTCTTC.

The CDR3 protein is CASSLQAVFTGELFF. The CDR3 DNA is TGCGCCAGCAGCTTGCAGGCTGTGTTCACCGGGGAGCTGTTTTTT. The chain has TRBV5-1 and TRBJ2-2, with D unclear. Germline V gene lookup returns CDR1 SGHRS and CDR2 YFSETQ. V gave up 1 base and J gave up 4 bases, with 11 bases separating them. CDR3 length equals 15 residues.

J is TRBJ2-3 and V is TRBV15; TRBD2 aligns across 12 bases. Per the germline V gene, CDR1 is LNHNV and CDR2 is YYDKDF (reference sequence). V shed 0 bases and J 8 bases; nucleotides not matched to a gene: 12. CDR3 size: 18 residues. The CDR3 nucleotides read TGTGCCACCAGCAGAGATAACTCGCTGGGACTAGCGGGCGGTACGCAGTATTTT. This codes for CATSRDNSLGLAGGTQYF.